What follows is one T cell receptor beta chain and its context. Its target is not known. The V gene's germline CDR1 is SGHRS and CDR2 YFSETQ. The ends were cut back, 2 bases at V and 3 bases at J, with 7 bases in the middle. The CDR3 has 13 residues. These data are taken from a study of T cell responses to AZD1222 COVID-19 vaccine. Study-wide results and limits: Recipients of AZD1222 seropositive at baseline numbered only 6 or 7. Nearly half of spike-specific TCRs reportedly target variant regions that are unmutated in the B.1.351 and B.1.1.7 variants. Possibly, clonal diversity was underestimated; donors were largely white British and included more females.

Repertoires were generated with immunoSEQ multiplex PCR, while TCRdb's copy carries only in-frame clones and drops some. The sample lists roughly 150,000 clones, roughly nine tenths occurring once. The input for sequencing was peripheral blood, taken 28 days after the second AZD1222 dose. The V and J genes are TRBV5-1 and TRBJ2-3; D might be TRBD2 (5 bases). This receptor was identified in an adult who received the AZD1222 COVID-19 vaccine. The chain's CDR3 is CASSFLATDTQYF. CDR3 sequence (DNA): TGCGCCAGCAGCTTTCTAGCAACAGATACGCAGTATTTT.